One and the same sample provided the 29 T cell receptor beta chains below, sequenced in a study of blood T cell repertoires in COVID-19 (dated by TCRdb to about 2020). Libraries were constructed by the immunoSEQ multiplex PCR assay. Sourced from immuneACCESS, this table was stored by TCRdb with only in-frame sequences that have V and J called. A share of the clones is absent; for the studies checked, an unresolved V gene accounts for under half, and the remainder has no known explanation. Recorded for this sample are tens of thousands of clones; about 81% of them occurred a single time. More than 13% of the sample belongs to the ten largest clones. Material: peripheral blood. The receptor set was obtained from an older man with acute or convalescent COVID-19.

The chain links TRBV6-1 to TRBJ1-3, with D perhaps TRBD1 (5 bases). V was clipped by 3 bases and J by 2 bases, with 17 bases between them. The CDR3 spans 17 residues. Germline V CDR1 and CDR2: MNHNS, SASEGT. CDR3 bases: TGTGCCAGCAGTGATCATTTTAGGGGAATCACTGGAAACACCATATATTTT. Protein: CASSDHFRGITGNTIYF.

The V gene is TRBV6-5, the J gene TRBJ2-2, with TRBD2 identical over 8 bases. Germline loops: CDR1 MNHEY, CDR2 SVGAGI. The V gene end was trimmed by 0 bases and the J gene end by 8 bases; junction bases not matched to a gene: 5. This CDR3 contains 15 residues. The CDR3 reads CASSYSRGAGGELFF. CDR3 bases: TGTGCCAGCAGTTACTCGCGGGGGGCTGGAGGGGAGCTGTTTTTT.

Only one count was recorded for this clone. The V call is TRBV27, the J call TRBJ1-5; D is possibly TRBD1 (5 bases). This CDR3 spans 16 amino acids. Germline V CDR1 and CDR2: MNHEY, SMNVEV (reference sequence). V shed 3 bases and J shed 4 bases, with 16 bases lying between them. In DNA form, the CDR3 reads TGTGCCAGCAGTTTTAGTCGGTGGGGGGAGAATCAGCCCCAGCATTTT. Translated: CASSFSRWGENQPQHF.

The chain couples TRBV12-5 to TRBJ2-1; possible D gene TRBD2, 6 bases. The CDR3 totals 16 residues. V gave up 6 bases and J gave up 3 bases, with 18 bases separating them. CDR1 LGHNT and CDR2 FRNRAP come from the germline V gene. CDR3 DNA: TGTGCTAGTGGGACGGGGGTAACCCCCTACTACAATGAGCAGTTCTTC. Residues: CASGTGVTPYYNEQFF.

V usage is TRBV13 and J usage is TRBJ2-3, with 10 positions matching TRBD1. This CDR3 has 15 residues. After removal of 4 bases from V and 4 bases from J, the junction contained 5 bases not matched to a gene. Looked up from germline, CDR1 is PRHDT and CDR2 is FYEKMQ (reference sequence). CDR3 coding DNA: TGTGCCAGCAGCTCAATAGGACAGGGGGCAGATACGCAGTATTTT. Residues: CASSSIGQGADTQYF.

This clone occurred a few times. This chain joins TRBV5-6 and TRBJ1-6, with D tentatively TRBD1 (6 bases). This CDR3 contains 16 residues. Germline CDR1 is SGHDT and CDR2 is YYEEEE. Between the trimmed V and J ends, which lost 0 bases and 6 bases, there was a span of 13 bases. The CDR3 DNA is TGTGCCAGCAGCTTGGGGCAGGGGCGCCGTAATTCACCCCTCCACTTT. Translated: CASSLGQGRRNSPLHF.

This chain uses TRBV7-9 with TRBJ1-5, with TRBD1 identical over 7 bases. J lost 4 bases, V lost 4 bases, and 4 bases had no gene match. The CDR3 is 14 residues long. Germline CDR1 SEHNR, CDR2 FQNEAQ (reference sequence). As DNA, the CDR3 is TGTGCCAGCAGCTCCCAGGGGGGTAATCAGCCCCAGCATTTT. The encoded protein is CASSSQGGNQPQHF.

Only one count was recorded for this clone. The chain carries TRBV3-1 (or the pseudogene TRBV3-2) and TRBJ2-3; 9 bases line up with TRBD2. The germline gives CDR1 LGHDT, CDR2 YNNKEL (reference sequence). V lost 5 bases to trimming and J lost 1 base; unmatched junction nucleotides: 16. The length of the CDR3 is 19 residues. The CDR3 DNA follows: TGTGCCAGCAGCTTTTTTCCAAGGGAGGAGCGGGGGGGCACAGATACGCAGTATTTT. Protein product: CASSFFPREERGGTDTQYF.

The count of this clone is one. The chain joins TRBV11-3 to TRBJ2-7; 8 bases are a match to TRBD1. The CDR3 is 15 residues long. Trimming removed 0 bases from V and 4 bases from J; junction bases left unmatched: 5. CDR1 and CDR2 (germline): SGHNT, YENEEA. The chain's CDR3 is CASSLEQGASYEQYF. CDR3 in DNA: TGTGCCAGCAGCTTAGAGCAGGGGGCTAGTTACGAGCAGTACTTC.

The V gene is TRBV5-8, the J gene TRBJ1-2, with 8 bases matching TRBD1. V was clipped by 4 bases and J by 4 bases; unmatched bases: 3. This CDR3 comprises 13 residues. Germline-derived CDR1 and CDR2 are SGHTS and YDEGEE. CDR3 protein: CASSKDRVYGYTF. The DNA of the CDR3 is TGTGCCAGCAGCAAGGACAGGGTCTATGGCTACACCTTC.

The CDR3 DNA follows: TGTGCCAGCAGCTACGGGACACGCTCTGGGGCCAACGTCCTGACTTTC. Translation gives CASSYGTRSGANVLTF. This chain links TRBV11-3 with TRBJ2-6, with D tentatively TRBD1 (6 bases). Looked up from germline, CDR1 is SGHNT and CDR2 is YENEEA. V was clipped by 4 bases and J by 0 bases, with 10 bases between them. CDR3 length: 16 amino acids.

Details on this clone: Relative to the germline gene, one junction end is altered; a read error may explain this. The CDR3, as DNA: TGTGCCAGCAGCTTAGGGACAGGGTTCTCTTGCTTC. Amino acids: CASSLGTGFSCF. This sequence joins TRBV7-9 and TRBJ2-7; 8 nucleotides agree with TRBD1. The CDR3 loop spans 12 amino acids. CDR1 and CDR2 from the germline V gene are SEHNR and FQNEAQ (reference sequence). Drawing the rest from reference TRBV7-9 and TRBJ2-7, the complete variable domain is DTGVSQNPRHKITKRGQNVTFRCDPISEHNRLYWYRQTLGQGPEFLTYFQNEAQLEKSRLLSDRFSAERPKGSFSTLEIQRTEQGDSAMYLCASSLGTGFSCFGPGTRLTVT.

This rearrangement joins TRBV2 to TRBJ1-1; D is ambiguous. V dropped 3 bases and J dropped 3 bases, with 14 bases sitting between them. This CDR3 has 15 residues. CDR1 and CDR2 (germline): SNHLY, FYNNEI. The CDR3 sequence: CASSDGFPGYTEAFF. The CDR3 coding sequence is TGTGCCAGCAGTGATGGGTTCCCGGGGTACACTGAAGCTTTCTTT.

The V gene is TRBV5-4, the J gene TRBJ2-5, with a weak D call TRBD2 (6 bases). Per germline, CDR1 SGHNT and CDR2 YYREEE (reference sequence). V was trimmed by 3 bases and J by 2 bases, leaving 14 bases between them. The CDR3 is 15 residues long. The CDR3 region has the DNA TGTGCCAGCAGCTCCGGGGGAGTCGGGCAAGAGACCCAGTACTTC. It specifies CASSSGGVGQETQYF.

V and J are TRBV12-3 or TRBV12-4 and TRBJ1-2; D remains ambiguous. This CDR3 spans 12 amino acids. Trimming shortened V by 3 bases and J by 7 bases, and 9 bases separated the two germline ends. In DNA form, the CDR3 reads TGTGCCAGCAGTTTGCGGAATGCTGGCTACACCTTC. It specifies CASSLRNAGYTF.

This clone occurred a few times. The chain carries TRBV20-1 and TRBJ2-3, with D maybe TRBD2 (5 bases). This CDR3 has 15 residues. Germline V gene lookup returns CDR1 DFQATT and CDR2 SNEGSKA (reference sequence). V lost 3 bases and J lost 0, with 13 bases in between. The CDR3 coding sequence is TGCAGTGCTAGTACCAGGCGGGCTAGCACAGATACGCAGTATTTT. Its translation is CSASTRRASTDTQYF.

This chain links TRBV7-2 with TRBJ2-3, with TRBD2 matching 8 bases. Germline CDR1 is SGHTA and CDR2 is FQGNSA. With 6 bases clipped from V and 2 bases from J, the junction kept 13 bases outside the gene matches. The CDR3 contains 17 residues. Here the CDR3 DNA reads TGTGCCAGCAGTTCGGTTCCGGGGGGGCGCGACACAGATACGCAGTATTTT. The encoded protein is CASSSVPGGRDTDTQYF.

Only one count was recorded for this clone. The chain couples TRBV19 to TRBJ1-3, with TRBD1 as a possible D gene (6 bases). Trimming stripped 2 bases from V and 3 bases from J, with 20 bases between. Germline CDR1 is LNHDA and CDR2 is SQIVND (reference sequence). The CDR3 contains 18 residues. The CDR3 region is CASSIRGNTRSYGNTIYF. Written as DNA, the CDR3 is TGTGCCAGTAGTATAAGGGGGAACACCCGCTCGTATGGAAACACCATATATTTT.

The rearrangement joins TRBV7-9 to TRBJ1-5; no reliable D call. V lost 1 base, J lost 4 bases, and 11 bases lay in between. CDR1 and CDR2 (germline): SEHNR, FQNEAQ (reference sequence). The CDR3 sequence is 15 residues long. CDR3 protein: CASSLDETTNQPQHF. CDR3 in DNA: TGTGCCAGCAGCTTAGACGAAACAACAAATCAGCCCCAGCATTTT.

The count of this clone is one. This chain uses TRBV11-2 with TRBJ2-7, with 7 bases that match TRBD1. The junction had 8 bases not matched to a gene; V was cut back by 4 bases and J by 2 bases. The CDR3 spans 15 residues. Germline CDR1 and CDR2: SGHAT and FQNNGV. The CDR3 sequence is CASSSPRQGAYEQYF. The DNA of the CDR3 is TGTGCCAGCAGCTCACCGAGGCAGGGGGCCTACGAGCAGTACTTC.

The rearrangement joins TRBV6-5 to TRBJ1-2; possibly TRBD1 for D (5 bases). In germline, CDR1 is MNHEY, CDR2 SVGAGI. The CDR3 consists of 14 residues. Deletions cut 8 bases from V and 8 bases from J, with 21 bases between. The CDR3 reads CASLPQRGVHGYTF. The DNA for the CDR3 is TGTGCCAGCCTACCACAGCGGGGGGTCCACGGCTACACCTTC.

The chain has TRBV9 and TRBJ1-1, with 8 bases matching TRBD1. Looked up from germline, CDR1 is SGDLS and CDR2 is YYNGEE. V gave up 0 bases and J gave up 2 bases; unmatched junction bases: 6. This CDR3 is built from 16 residues. The CDR3 nucleotides are TGTGCCAGCAGCGTAGCCCTTGGACAGGGCAACACTGAAGCTTTCTTT. Amino acid sequence: CASSVALGQGNTEAFF. The variable domain in full, completed from reference TRBV9 and TRBJ1-1, reads DSGVTQTPKHLITATGQRVTLRCSPRSGDLSVYWYQQSLDQGLQFLIQYYNGEERAKGNILERFSAQQFPDLHSELNLSSLELGDSALYFCASSVALGQGNTEAFFGQGTRLTVV.

The V gene is TRBV7-2, the J gene TRBJ1-1, with a possible D match to TRBD1 (5 bases). Trimming shortened V by 4 bases and J by 2 bases, and 8 bases separated the two germline ends. Per the germline V gene, CDR1 is SGHTA and CDR2 is FQGNSA. The CDR3 sequence is 13 residues long. CDR3 sequence reads: CASSWGLNTEAFF. CDR3 in DNA: TGTGCCAGCAGCTGGGGCCTAAACACTGAAGCTTTCTTT.

This clone has a handful of counts. The chain has TRBV27 and TRBJ1-6; perhaps TRBD1 as D (6 bases). This CDR3 has 15 amino acids. Germline loops: CDR1 MNHEY, CDR2 SMNVEV (reference sequence). Trimming pared 6 bases from V and 3 bases from J, leaving 12 bases between. The CDR3 DNA reads TGTGCCAGCAGATTGACAGGACACTATAATTCACCCCTCCACTTT. Its translation: CASRLTGHYNSPLHF.

V and J are TRBV12-3 or TRBV12-4 and TRBJ2-1; 8 positions match TRBD1. This CDR3 region has 13 residues. After removal of 6 bases from V and 9 bases from J, the junction contained 7 bases not matched to a gene. CDR3 DNA: TGTGCCAGCAGCTCCGGACAGGGCAGTGAGCAGTTCTTC. It yields the protein CASSSGQGSEQFF.

The chain links TRBV3-1 (or the pseudogene TRBV3-2) to TRBJ2-5; perhaps TRBD1 as D (5 bases). This CDR3 is 13 amino acids long. Germline loops: CDR1 LGHDT, CDR2 YNNKEL (reference sequence). V lost 1 base to trimming and J lost 5 bases, with 8 bases between them. The CDR3 spells CASSQARDETQYF. The DNA for the CDR3 is TGTGCCAGCAGCCAAGCCAGGGATGAGACCCAGTACTTC.

The chain couples TRBV7-6 to TRBJ2-3; 13 positions match TRBD2. Germline assignment: CDR1 SGHVS and CDR2 FNYEAQ. The V gene end was trimmed by 5 bases and the J gene end by 0 bases; junction bases not matched to a gene: 11. The CDR3 has 19 residues. This CDR3 is CASSLVGRGLAGSTDTQYF. As DNA, the CDR3 is TGTGCCAGCAGCCTAGTTGGACGGGGACTAGCGGGGAGCACAGATACGCAGTATTTT.

V usage is TRBV2 and J usage is TRBJ1-2, with a possible D match to TRBD1 (5 bases). The CDR3 extends over 14 amino acids. Germline V gives CDR1 SNHLY, CDR2 FYNNEI. V gave up 5 bases and J gave up 8 bases, with 18 bases separating them. The CDR3 is CASSFRQNSRGYTF. In nucleotides, the CDR3 is TGTGCCAGCAGTTTCAGACAGAATTCGAGGGGCTACACCTTC.

The J gene is TRBJ1-2, the V gene TRBV5-1; 7 bases fit TRBD1. Looked up from germline, CDR1 is SGHRS and CDR2 is YFSETQ. CDR3 size: 14 residues. V gave up 0 bases and J gave up 2 bases; unmatched junction bases: 1. Here the CDR3 DNA reads TGCGCCAGCAGCTTGGACAGGGGAAACTATGGCTACACCTTC. It encodes CASSLDRGNYGYTF. Looking up the rest from reference TRBV5-1 and TRBJ1-2 gives the full variable domain: KAGVTQTPRYLIKTRGQQVTLSCSPISGHRSVSWYQQTPGQGLQFLFEYFSETQRNKGNFPGRFSGRQFSNSRSEMNVSTLELGDSALYLCASSLDRGNYGYTFGSGTRLTVV.